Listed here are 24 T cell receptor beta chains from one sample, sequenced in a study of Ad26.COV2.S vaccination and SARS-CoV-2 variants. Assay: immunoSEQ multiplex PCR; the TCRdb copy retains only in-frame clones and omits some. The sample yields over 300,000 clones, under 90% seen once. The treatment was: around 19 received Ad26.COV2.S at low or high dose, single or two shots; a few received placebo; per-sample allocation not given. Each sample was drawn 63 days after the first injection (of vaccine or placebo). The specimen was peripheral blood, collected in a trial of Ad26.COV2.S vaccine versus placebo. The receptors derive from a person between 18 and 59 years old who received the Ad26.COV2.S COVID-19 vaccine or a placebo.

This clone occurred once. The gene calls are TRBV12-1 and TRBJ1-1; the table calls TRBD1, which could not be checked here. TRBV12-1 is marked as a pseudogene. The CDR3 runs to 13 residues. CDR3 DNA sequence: TGTGCCAGGACAGGGCGTTTGAACACTGAAGCTTTCTTT. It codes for CARTGRLNTEAFF.

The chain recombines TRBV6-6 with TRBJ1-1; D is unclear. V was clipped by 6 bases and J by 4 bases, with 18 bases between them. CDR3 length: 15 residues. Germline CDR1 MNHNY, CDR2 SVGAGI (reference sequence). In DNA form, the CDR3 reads TGTGCCAGCAGGCTCTCGGGGTCGGCAGGCACTGAAGCTTTCTTT. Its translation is CASRLSGSAGTEAFF.

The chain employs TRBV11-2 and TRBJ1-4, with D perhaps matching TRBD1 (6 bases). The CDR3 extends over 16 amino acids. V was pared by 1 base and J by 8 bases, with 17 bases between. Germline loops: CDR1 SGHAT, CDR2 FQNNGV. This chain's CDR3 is CASSLVTGILAEKLFF. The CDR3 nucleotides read TGTGCCAGCAGCTTAGTAACAGGGATTCTTGCCGAAAAACTGTTTTTT.

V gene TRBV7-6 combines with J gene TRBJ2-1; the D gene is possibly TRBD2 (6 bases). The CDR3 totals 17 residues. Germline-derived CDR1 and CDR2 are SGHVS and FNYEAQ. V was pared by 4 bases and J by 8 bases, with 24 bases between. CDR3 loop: CASSSRWRGESSDEQFF. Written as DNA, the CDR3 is TGTGCCAGCAGCTCCAGGTGGAGGGGCGAGTCGAGCGATGAGCAGTTCTTC.

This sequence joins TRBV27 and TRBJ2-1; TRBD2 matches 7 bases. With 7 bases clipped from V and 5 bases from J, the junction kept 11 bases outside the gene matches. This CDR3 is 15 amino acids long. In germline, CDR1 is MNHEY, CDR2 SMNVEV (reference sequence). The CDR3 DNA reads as TGTGCCAGCACCCGGGGGAGCGGGGCCAACAATGAGCAGTTCTTC. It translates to CASTRGSGANNEQFF.

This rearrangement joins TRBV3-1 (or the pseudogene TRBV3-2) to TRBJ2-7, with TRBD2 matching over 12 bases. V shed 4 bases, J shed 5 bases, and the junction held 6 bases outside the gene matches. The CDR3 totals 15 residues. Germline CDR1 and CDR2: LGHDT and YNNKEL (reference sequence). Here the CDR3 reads CASSPGLAGSHEQYF. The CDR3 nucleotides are TGTGCCAGCAGCCCGGGACTAGCGGGTTCCCACGAGCAGTACTTC.

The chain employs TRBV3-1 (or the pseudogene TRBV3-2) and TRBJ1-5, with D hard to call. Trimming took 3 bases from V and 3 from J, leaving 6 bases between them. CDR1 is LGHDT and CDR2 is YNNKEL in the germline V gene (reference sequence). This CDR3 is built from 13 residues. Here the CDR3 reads CASSQGINQPQHF. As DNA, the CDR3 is TGTGCCAGCAGCCAGGGTATCAATCAGCCCCAGCATTTT.

The CDR3 nucleotides are TGTGCCAGCAGCTTACCAGGGATCGTCAATACGCAGTATTTT. Translating it yields CASSLPGIVNTQYF. J is TRBJ2-3 and V is TRBV7-3, with D perhaps TRBD1 (5 bases). Trimming took off 2 bases at V and 7 bases at J, with 13 bases between the two ends. This CDR3 contains 14 residues. Germline assignment: CDR1 SGHTA and CDR2 FQGTGA.

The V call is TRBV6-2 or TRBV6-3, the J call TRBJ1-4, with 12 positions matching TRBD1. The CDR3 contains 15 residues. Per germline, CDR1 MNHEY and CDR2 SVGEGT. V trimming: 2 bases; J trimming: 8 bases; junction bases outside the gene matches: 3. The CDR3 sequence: CASSYVGTGGEKLFF. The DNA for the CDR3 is TGTGCCAGCAGTTACGTCGGGACAGGGGGCGAAAAACTGTTTTTT.

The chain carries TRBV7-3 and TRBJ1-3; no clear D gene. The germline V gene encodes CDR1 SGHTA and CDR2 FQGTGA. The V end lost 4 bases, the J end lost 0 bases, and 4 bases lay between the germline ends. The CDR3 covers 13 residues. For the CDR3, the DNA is TGTGCCAGCAGCTCCTTCTCTGGAAACACCATATATTTT. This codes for CASSSFSGNTIYF.

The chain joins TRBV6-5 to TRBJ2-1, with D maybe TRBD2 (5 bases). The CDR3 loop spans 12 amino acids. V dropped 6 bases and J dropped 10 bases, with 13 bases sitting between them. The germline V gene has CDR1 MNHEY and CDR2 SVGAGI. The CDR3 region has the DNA TGTGCCAGCAGAGGAGGAATTGGGGAGCAGTTCTTC. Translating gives CASRGGIGEQFF.

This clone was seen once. CDR3 sequence reads: CASSYAGVREQYF. The CDR3 region has the DNA TGTGCCAGCAGTTACGCGGGAGTTAGAGAGCAGTACTTC. The chain joins TRBV6-5 to TRBJ2-7; TRBD2 aligns across 7 bases. CDR1 and CDR2 from the germline V gene are MNHEY and SVGAGI. The CDR3 totals 13 residues. V trimming: 2 bases; J trimming: 7 bases; junction bases outside the gene matches: 5.

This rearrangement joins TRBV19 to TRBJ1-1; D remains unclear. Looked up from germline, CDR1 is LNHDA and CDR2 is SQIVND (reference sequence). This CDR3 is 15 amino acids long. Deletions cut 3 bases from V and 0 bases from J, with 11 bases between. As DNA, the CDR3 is TGTGCCAGTAGTATTTTTGGCCGGATGAACACTGAAGCTTTCTTT. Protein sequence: CASSIFGRMNTEAFF.

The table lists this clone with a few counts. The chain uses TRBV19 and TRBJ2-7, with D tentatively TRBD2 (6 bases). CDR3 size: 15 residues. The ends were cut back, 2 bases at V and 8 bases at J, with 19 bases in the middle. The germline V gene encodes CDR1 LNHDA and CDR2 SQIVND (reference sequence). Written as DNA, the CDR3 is TGTGCCAGTAGTATACCCCAGGGAGGTGCTCTTAAGCAGTACTTC. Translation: CASSIPQGGALKQYF.

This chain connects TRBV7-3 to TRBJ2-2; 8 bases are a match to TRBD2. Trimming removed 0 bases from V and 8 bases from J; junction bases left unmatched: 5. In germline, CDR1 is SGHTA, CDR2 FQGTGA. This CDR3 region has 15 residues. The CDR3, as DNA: TGTGCCAGCAGCTTAACCGTGCCTAGCGGGGGGGAGCTGTTTTTT. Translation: CASSLTVPSGGELFF.

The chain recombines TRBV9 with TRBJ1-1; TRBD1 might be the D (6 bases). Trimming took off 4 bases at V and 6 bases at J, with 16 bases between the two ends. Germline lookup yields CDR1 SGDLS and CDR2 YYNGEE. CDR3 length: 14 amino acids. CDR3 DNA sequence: TGTGCCAGCAGCCCGAGGGGGGGGGCGGCTGAAGCTTTCTTT. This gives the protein CASSPRGGAAEAFF.

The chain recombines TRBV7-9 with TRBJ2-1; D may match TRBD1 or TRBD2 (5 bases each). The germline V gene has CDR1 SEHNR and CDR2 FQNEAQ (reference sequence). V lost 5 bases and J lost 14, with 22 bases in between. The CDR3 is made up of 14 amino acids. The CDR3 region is CASSLTFGTLRKFF. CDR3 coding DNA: TGTGCCAGCAGCCTAACTTTTGGGACCCTCCGCAAGTTCTTC.

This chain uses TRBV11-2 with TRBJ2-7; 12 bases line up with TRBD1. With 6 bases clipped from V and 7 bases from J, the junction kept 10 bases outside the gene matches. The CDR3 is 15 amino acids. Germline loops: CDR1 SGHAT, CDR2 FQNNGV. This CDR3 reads CASRRPGQGAKEQYF. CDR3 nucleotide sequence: TGTGCCAGCAGGAGGCCGGGACAGGGGGCTAAGGAGCAGTACTTC.

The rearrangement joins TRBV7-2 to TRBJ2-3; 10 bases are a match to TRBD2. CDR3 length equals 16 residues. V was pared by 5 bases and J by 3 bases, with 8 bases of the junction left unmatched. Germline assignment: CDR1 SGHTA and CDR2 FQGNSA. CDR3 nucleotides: TGTGCCAGCAGCCCGCAGCGGGGGGGCCGGACAGATACGCAGTATTTT. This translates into CASSPQRGGRTDTQYF. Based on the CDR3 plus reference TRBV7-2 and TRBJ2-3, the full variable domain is GAGVSQSPSNKVTEKGKDVELRCDPISGHTALYWYRQSLGQGLEFLIYFQGNSAPDKSGLPSDRFSAERTGGSVSTLTIQRTQQEDSAVYLCASSPQRGGRTDTQYFGPGTRLTVL.

The CDR3 here is CAWDDLTSGRDEQFF. CDR3 sequence (DNA): TGTGCCTGGGACGACCTGACTAGCGGGAGGGATGAGCAGTTCTTC. The chain combines TRBV30 with TRBJ2-1; the match to TRBD2 covers 14 bases. The germline V gene encodes CDR1 GTSNPN and CDR2 SVGIG (reference sequence). V was clipped by 5 bases and J by 8 bases; unmatched bases: 8. The length of the CDR3 is 15 residues.

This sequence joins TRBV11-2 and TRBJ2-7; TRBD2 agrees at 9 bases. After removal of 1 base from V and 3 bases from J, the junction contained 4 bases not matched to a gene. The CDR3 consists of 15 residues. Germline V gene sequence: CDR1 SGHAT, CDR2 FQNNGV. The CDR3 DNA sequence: TGTGCCAGCAGCTTAGGGGGTAGCGGGGGCTACGAGCAGTACTTC. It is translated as CASSLGGSGGYEQYF.

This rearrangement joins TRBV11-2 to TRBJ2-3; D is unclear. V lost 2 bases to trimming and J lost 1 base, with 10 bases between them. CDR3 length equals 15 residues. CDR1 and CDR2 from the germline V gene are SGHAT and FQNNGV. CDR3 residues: CASSLYPGRTDTQYF. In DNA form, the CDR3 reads TGTGCCAGCAGCTTATATCCGGGCCGCACAGATACGCAGTATTTT.

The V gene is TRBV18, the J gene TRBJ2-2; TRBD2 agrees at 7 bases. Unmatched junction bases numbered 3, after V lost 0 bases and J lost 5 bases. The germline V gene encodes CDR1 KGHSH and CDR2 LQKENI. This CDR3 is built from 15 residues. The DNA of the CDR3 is TGTGCCAGCTCACCACCGCCCGGGGGGACCGGGGAGCTGTTTTTT. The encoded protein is CASSPPPGGTGELFF.

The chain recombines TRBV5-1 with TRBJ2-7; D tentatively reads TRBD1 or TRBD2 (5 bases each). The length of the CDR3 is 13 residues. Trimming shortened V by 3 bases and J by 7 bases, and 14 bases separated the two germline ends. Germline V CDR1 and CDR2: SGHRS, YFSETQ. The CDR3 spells CASSWDGLREQYF. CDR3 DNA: TGCGCCAGCAGCTGGGACGGGCTTAGGGAGCAGTACTTC.